A single sample is the source of the 6 T cell receptor beta chains below, sequenced in a study of blood T cell repertoires in COVID-19. TCRdb keeps only in-frame clones here, not all; method: immunoSEQ multiplex PCR. The sample carries 75,000 to 100,000 clones, roughly 89% recorded once. Sequencing was performed on peripheral blood. The receptor source for this set is a human donor in a cohort sampled during active COVID-19.

The chain joins TRBV3-1 (or the pseudogene TRBV3-2) to TRBJ2-2; TRBD1 aligns across 8 bases. Germline loops: CDR1 LGHDT, CDR2 YNNKEL (reference sequence). Trimming at V came to 4 bases and at J to 4 bases, leaving 5 bases not matched to a gene. The length of the CDR3 is 15 residues. CDR3 nucleotide sequence: TGTGCCAGCAGCCCCGGACAGGGTCTCACCGGGGAGCTGTTTTTT. Translating it yields CASSPGQGLTGELFF.

V gene TRBV14 combines with J gene TRBJ2-2, with a possible D match to TRBD1 (6 bases). V was cut by 6 bases and J by 6 bases, with 11 bases left in between. CDR3 length: 13 residues. Germline V gene lookup returns CDR1 SGHDN and CDR2 FVKESK. The CDR3 DNA sequence: TGTGCCAGCAGTCGCGACAGGCCCGGGGAGCTGTTTTTT. Its protein product is CASSRDRPGELFF.

This clone showed up just once. V is TRBV5-1 and J is TRBJ2-7; D possibly corresponds to TRBD1 (6 bases). This CDR3 region has 13 residues. V was pared by 4 bases and J by 6 bases, with 14 bases between. Germline V gene data show CDR1 as SGHRS and CDR2 as YFSETQ. The CDR3 DNA reads as TGCGCCAGCAGCATGGACAGCGGACTCGAGCAGTACTTC. Protein sequence: CASSMDSGLEQYF.

The V and J genes are TRBV13 and TRBJ2-1; no reliable D call. The germline V gene encodes CDR1 PRHDT and CDR2 FYEKMQ (reference sequence). The CDR3 is made up of 12 amino acids. The V gene lost 5 bases and the J gene lost 7 bases, with 9 bases spanning the gap. CDR3 coding DNA: TGTGCCAGCAGCACCAGGCCGAATGAGCAGTTCTTC. The encoded protein is CASSTRPNEQFF.

This rearrangement joins TRBV27 to TRBJ1-1; D is uncertain. V lost 2 bases and J lost 1, with 14 bases in between. Germline CDR1 is MNHEY and CDR2 is SMNVEV (reference sequence). The CDR3 is 16 residues long. The CDR3 sequence: CASSLRREGGNTEAFF. Written as DNA, the CDR3 is TGTGCCAGCAGTTTACGGAGAGAGGGAGGGAACACTGAAGCTTTCTTT.

This chain joins TRBV28 and TRBJ2-7, with 8 bases aligning to TRBD2. Germline V gene sequence: CDR1 MDHEN, CDR2 SYDVKM. CDR3 length equals 15 residues. The V and J ends lost 6 bases and 2 bases, in that order; junction bases with no gene match: 9. The CDR3 DNA is TGTGCCAGCAGAGATATTCGGGAGGGTACCTACGAGCAGTACTTC. As protein: CASRDIREGTYEQYF. Looking up the rest from reference TRBV28 and TRBJ2-7 gives the full variable domain: DVKVTQSSRYLVKRTGEKVFLECVQDMDHENMFWYRQDPGLGLRLIYFSYDVKMKEKGDIPEGYSVSREKKERFSLILESASTNQTSMYLCASRDIREGTYEQYFGPGTRLTVT.